This TCR delta chain was sequenced for a study of γδ T cells in repeated Plasmodium falciparum infection. About this clone: The protein recorded in TCRdb matches a much larger clone and deviates from this DNA's translation at residues 4 and 12, suggesting a read error; the protein here is obtained by translating the DNA.

The germline V gene has CDR1 TSESDYY and CDR2 QEAYKQQN. The CDR3 covers 23 residues. TCRdb redid the clone calls on the multiplex PCR reads with CATT. Among around 46,000 delta-chain clones listed, roughly 2% were seen once. Vgamma9/Vdelta2+ and Vdelta2-negative gammadelta T cells were flow-sorted from PBMC for bulk sequencing. The rearrangement uses TRAV38-2/DV8 and TRDJ1; 8 bases agree with TRDD3. Assignment of the J gene here rests on matching the DNA to germline, because TCRdb gives none. The receptor's source is a pool of human donors (malaria-infected and uninfected, not separated). Sequenced input: gamma-delta T cells from blood. In DNA form, the CDR3 reads TGTGCTTATGGGAGCTCCAATAAGTTCTGGGGGACTCACTTAACCTTGTACACCGATAAACTCATCTTT. This gives the protein CAYGSSNKFWGTHLTLYTDKLIF.